This T cell receptor beta chain stems from a study of T cell repertoires in cytomegalovirus infection. Overall study: Epitope selection comprised recently identified HLA-C-restricted CMV epitopes and well-studied HLA-B-restricted CMV epitopes. Public TCR beta signatures provided an indication of both CMV infection and a matching HLA type.

A few counts support this clonotype. The antigen remains unidentified. One entry per CDR3 protein results from TCRdb running MiXCR on the reads. The sample carries 750,000 to 900,000 distinct CDR3 sequences, approximately 32% recorded once. Per germline, CDR1 KGHDR and CDR2 SFDVKD. The CDR3 has 14 amino acids. Trimming at V came to 12 bases and at J to 5 bases, leaving 11 bases not matched to a gene. Study-level results: The response measured ex vivo was dominated by TCR beta clonotypes (HLA-C-restricted and CMV-specific). There were carriers of CMV plus the relevant HLA, and cumulative public TCR beta family frequency identified them.

The V and J genes are TRBV24-1 and TRBJ2-2; TRBD2 aligns across 7 bases. The receptor was isolated from a human donor in good health (CMV status not recorded). Some clones in this sample may be carry-over from other donors' samples. The starting material was cultured CD8+ T cells from PBMCs, obtained from culture after CMV antigen stimulation. CDR3 bases: TGTGCCGTCGGGGAGGGAGTTTTGACCGGGGAGCTGTTTTTT. Translated: CAVGEGVLTGELFF.